This T cell receptor (beta chain) was observed in a study of cytomegalovirus exposure and HLA in healthy donors. Comments on this clone: Its antigen is undetermined.

The CDR3 contains 16 residues. Germline-derived CDR1 and CDR2 are MDHEN and SYDVKM. Losses at the gene ends were 4 bases for V and 3 bases for J; bases not matched to a gene: 10. A multiplex PCR was run with 60 Vbeta primers and 13 Jbeta primers. In the study's own analysis: As a later analysis found, there were 70 million to 100 million unique TCR beta chains, of which around 10 million were shared. Measured with immunoSEQ multiplex PCR; TCRdb has only the in-frame clones, and not every one. Clone size and V and J calls were adopted from that table, with D and trimming inferred from the DNA. The table records about 160,000 clones, approximately 77% of them present only once. The study's findings and limits: The study dropped some indistinguishable V segments, TRBV6-2 and TRBV6-3 among them. Across HLA loci, a later analysis found differing TCR association rates, with DRB1 most and HLA-C fewest. For TCR beta chains, V- and J-gene trimming was later linked to a missense DCLRE1C variant.

The specimen was PBMCs. The chain uses TRBV28 and TRBJ2-7; 9 bases are a match to TRBD2. The sequence derives from a female donor in good health and CMV-seronegative. The CDR3 sequence: CASSSQRGEGYYEQYF. As DNA, the CDR3 is TGTGCCAGCAGTTCGCAGCGGGGGGAGGGGTACTACGAGCAGTACTTC.